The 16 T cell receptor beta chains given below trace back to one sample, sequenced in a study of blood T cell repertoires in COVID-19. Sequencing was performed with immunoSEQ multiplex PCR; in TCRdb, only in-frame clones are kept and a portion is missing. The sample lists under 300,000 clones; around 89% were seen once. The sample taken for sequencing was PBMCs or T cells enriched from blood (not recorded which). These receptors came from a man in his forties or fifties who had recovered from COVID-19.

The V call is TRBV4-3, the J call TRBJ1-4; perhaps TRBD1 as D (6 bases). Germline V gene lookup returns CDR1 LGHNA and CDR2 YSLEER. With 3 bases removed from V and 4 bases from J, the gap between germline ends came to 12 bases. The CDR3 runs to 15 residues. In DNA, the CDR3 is TGCGCCAGCAGCCAGGGGCTACAGGGTAATGAAAAACTGTTTTTT. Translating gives CASSQGLQGNEKLFF.

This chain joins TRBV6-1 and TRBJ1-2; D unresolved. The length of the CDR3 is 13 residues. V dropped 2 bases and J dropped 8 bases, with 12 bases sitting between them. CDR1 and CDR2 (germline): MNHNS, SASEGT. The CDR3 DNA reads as TGTGCCAGCAGTGAAATAGAGATCGGGGGCTACACCTTC. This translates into CASSEIEIGGYTF.

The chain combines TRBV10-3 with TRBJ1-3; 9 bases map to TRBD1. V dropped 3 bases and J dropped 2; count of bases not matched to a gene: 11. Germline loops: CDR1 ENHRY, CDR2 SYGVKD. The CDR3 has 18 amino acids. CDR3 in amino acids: CAISDRGTGRNTGNTIYF. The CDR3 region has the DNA TGTGCCATCAGTGATAGGGGGACAGGGAGGAACACTGGAAACACCATATATTTT.

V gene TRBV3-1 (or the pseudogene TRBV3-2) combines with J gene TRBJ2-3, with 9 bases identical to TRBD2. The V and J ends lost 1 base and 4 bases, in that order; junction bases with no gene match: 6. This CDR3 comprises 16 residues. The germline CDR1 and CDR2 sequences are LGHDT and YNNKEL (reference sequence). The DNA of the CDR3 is TGTGCCAGCAGCCAAGGACTAGCGGCTAGGTCAGATACGCAGTATTTT. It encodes CASSQGLAARSDTQYF.

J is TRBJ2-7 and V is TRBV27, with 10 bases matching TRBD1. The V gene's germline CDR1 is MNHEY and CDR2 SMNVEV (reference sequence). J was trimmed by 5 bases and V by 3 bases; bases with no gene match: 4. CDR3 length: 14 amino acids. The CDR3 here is CASSLRQGAHEQYF. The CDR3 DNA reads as TGTGCCAGCAGTTTGCGACAGGGGGCTCACGAGCAGTACTTC.

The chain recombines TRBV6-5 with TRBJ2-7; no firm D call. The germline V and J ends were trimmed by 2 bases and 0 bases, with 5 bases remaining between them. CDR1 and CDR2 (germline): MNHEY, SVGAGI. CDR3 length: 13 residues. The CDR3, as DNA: TGTGCCAGCAGTTACGACATCTCCTACGAGCAGTACTTC. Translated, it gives CASSYDISYEQYF.

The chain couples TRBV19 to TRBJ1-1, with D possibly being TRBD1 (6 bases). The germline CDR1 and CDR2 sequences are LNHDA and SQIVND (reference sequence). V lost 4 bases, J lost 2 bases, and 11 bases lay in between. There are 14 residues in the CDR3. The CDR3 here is CASSNRATNTEAFF. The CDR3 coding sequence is TGTGCCAGTAGTAACAGGGCTACTAACACTGAAGCTTTCTTT.

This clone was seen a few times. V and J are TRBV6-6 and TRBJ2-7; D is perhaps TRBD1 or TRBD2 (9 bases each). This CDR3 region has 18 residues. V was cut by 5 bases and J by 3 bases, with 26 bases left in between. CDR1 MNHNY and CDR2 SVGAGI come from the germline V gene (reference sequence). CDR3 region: CASSRLDRGYSGSYEQYF. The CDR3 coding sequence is TGTGCCAGCAGTCGGCTGGACAGGGGATATAGCGGGAGCTACGAGCAGTACTTC.

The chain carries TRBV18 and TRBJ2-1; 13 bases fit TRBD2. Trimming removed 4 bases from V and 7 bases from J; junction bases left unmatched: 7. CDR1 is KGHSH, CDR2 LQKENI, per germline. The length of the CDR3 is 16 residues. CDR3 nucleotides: TGTGCCAGCTCACGAACCGGGACTAGCGGGGCTAATGAGCAGTTCTTC. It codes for CASSRTGTSGANEQFF.

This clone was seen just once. Here the CDR3 DNA reads TGCACCAGCAGCCCTTGTGCAGGGGATAATCAGCCCCAGCATTTT. As protein: CTSSPCAGDNQPQHF. The chain carries TRBV1 and TRBJ1-5; the table's D call of TRBD1 was not tested on the DNA. TRBV1 is listed as a pseudogene. The CDR3 runs 15 residues.

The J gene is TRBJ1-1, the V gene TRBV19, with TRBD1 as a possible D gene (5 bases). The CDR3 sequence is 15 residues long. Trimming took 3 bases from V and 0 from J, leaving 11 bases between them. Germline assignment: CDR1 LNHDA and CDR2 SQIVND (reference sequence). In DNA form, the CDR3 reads TGTGCCAGTAGTATCCGGGGACTCATGAACACTGAAGCTTTCTTT. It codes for CASSIRGLMNTEAFF.

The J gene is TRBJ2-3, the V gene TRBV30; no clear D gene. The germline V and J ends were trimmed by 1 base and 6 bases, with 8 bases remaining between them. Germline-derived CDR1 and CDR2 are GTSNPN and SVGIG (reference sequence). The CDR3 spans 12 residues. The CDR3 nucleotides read TGTGCCTGGAGTGCCTCAGCGGATACGCAGTATTTT. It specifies CAWSASADTQYF.

Written as DNA, the CDR3 is TGTGCCAGCAGTGAATTGGGCAGATTCTACGAGCAGTACTTC. Protein product: CASSELGRFYEQYF. The chain recombines TRBV2 with TRBJ2-7; D gene unclear. The CDR3 is 14 residues long. V lost 2 bases to trimming and J lost 3 bases, with 11 bases between them. Germline V CDR1 and CDR2: SNHLY, FYNNEI.

For the CDR3, the DNA is TGCGCCAGCAGCCAAGGGACTAGCGGCCTTTATTCCTACGAGCAGTACTTC. Translated: CASSQGTSGLYSYEQYF. The genes are TRBV4-3 and TRBJ2-7; 10 nucleotides match TRBD2. The V segment lost 1 base and the J segment 1 base; nucleotides outside the gene matches: 7. Germline values: CDR1 LGHNA, CDR2 YSLEER. CDR3 length: 17 amino acids.

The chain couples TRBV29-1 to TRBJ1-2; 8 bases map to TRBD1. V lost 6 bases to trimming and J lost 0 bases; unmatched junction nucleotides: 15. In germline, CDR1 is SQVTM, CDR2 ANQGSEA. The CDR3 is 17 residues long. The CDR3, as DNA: TGCAGCGTCGCACTTTTGACAGGGGCCTTTCCTAACTATGGCTACACCTTC. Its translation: CSVALLTGAFPNYGYTF. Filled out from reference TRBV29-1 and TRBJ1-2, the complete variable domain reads SAVISQKPSRDICQRGTSLTIQCQVDSQVTMMFWYRQQPGQSLTLIATANQGSEATYESGFVIDKFPISRPNLTFSTLTVSNMSPEDSSIYLCSVALLTGAFPNYGYTFGSGTRLTVV.

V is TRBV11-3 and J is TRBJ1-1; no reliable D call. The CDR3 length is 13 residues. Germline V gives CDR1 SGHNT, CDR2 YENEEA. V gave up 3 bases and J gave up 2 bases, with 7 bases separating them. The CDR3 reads CASSLTTNTEAFF. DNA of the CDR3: TGTGCCAGCAGCTTGACAACTAACACTGAAGCTTTCTTT.